This T cell receptor (beta chain) was captured in a study of blood T cell repertoires in COVID-19 (dated by TCRdb to 2020 to 2022). In the study overall: Samples from collaborators originated in the United States, Italy and Spain and spanned both the acute and convalescent phases of COVID-19. The material from the prospective study consisted of cDNA or gDNA derived from T cells, B-cell-depleted T cells, or PBMCs. The dataset comprised deeply sampled blood TCRbeta repertoires from subjects exposed to, actively infected with, or recovered from COVID-19. The repertoires were released in a freely available public database meant as a resource for research on the immune response to SARS-CoV-2. Samples came from the ongoing ImmuneRACE study (first 160 participants) plus 1,254 subjects from 6 global collaborators. The sample metadata nearly always contained a de-identified subject ID, COVID-19 status, age in years and sex. Where available, HLA class I and class II types were taken from metadata supplied by the sample provider and were not determined by assay-based typing. Broad study findings and their caveats: The quantity of clinical and demographic metadata differed by source and by participant and was supplied without curation.

Enrolling through a virtual design, the prospective study's participants ranged in age from roughly 18 to 89 years and lived across 24 United States geographic areas. In the prospective study, participants were assigned to cohorts based on the clinical history participants reported in a screening survey and a study questionnaire. Recovered participants in ImmuneRACE Cohort 3 were defined by two consecutive negative NP/OP PCR tests, clearance by a healthcare professional, or resolution of symptoms. Mobile phlebotomists in the prospective study collected whole blood, serum and a nasopharyngeal or oropharyngeal swab from every participant. Additional blood draws and questionnaires over a 2-month period could optionally be provided by prospective study participants. Blood samples from the prospective study were shipped frozen or at room temperature prior to DNA extraction. V loses 4 bases of germline sequence and J loses 4 bases, and the interval between the two ends is 11 bases. The germline V gene gives CDR1 as SGHDN and CDR2 as FVKESK. The cysteine opens and the phenylalanine closes a CDR3 of 14 amino acids. Of the read, only the CDR3 DNA is kept; its 42 bases are in frame from base 1.

A word on this clone: The antigen this receptor binds is unknown. The sample holds no much larger clone one base away, and base qualities are not on file.

The immunoSEQ Assay, a bias-controlled multiplex PCR, was used to amplify TCRbeta CDR3 regions from genomic DNA. The study's own analysis went as follows. Within the assay, amplification of reference gene primers was used to estimate how many nucleated cells each sample contained. To quantify the absolute abundance of each unique TCRbeta CDR3 rearrangement, sequence reads were collapsed and filtered. For each sample, productive Simpson clonality was calculated as the square root of Simpson's diversity index across productive rearrangements. The table was pulled from immuneACCESS by TCRdb, which kept in-frame rearrangements only. Such tables lose some clones; where checked, under half of the loss comes from unresolved V genes, and the rest has no known cause. The V and J calls and the clone size are those of that table, but D and trimming were determined from the DNA. A total of 130,000 to 150,000 clones appear in this sample, 70% to 90% of them only once. The ten largest make up around 6.2% of the sample.

Sequenced: PBMCs or T cells enriched from blood (not recorded which). Recombination connected TRBV14 to TRBJ2-1; the D gene is perhaps TRBD1, on 7 matching bases. The TCR comes from a woman aged 40 to 49 who had recovered from COVID-19. The CDR3 region: CASSPRGVYNEQFF. The bases are TGTGCCAGCAGCCCCAGGGGGGTGTACAATGAGCAGTTCTTC.